This T cell receptor (beta chain) was sequenced during a study of identical twins. TCRdb independently ran MiXCR on the 5' RACE reads; one entry per CDR3 protein. The sample records about 480,000 distinct CDR3 sequences, 12% to 15% being singletons. V gave up 0 bases and J gave up 4 bases; unmatched junction bases: 4. Germline CDR1 and CDR2: SGHRS and YFSETQ. This CDR3 has 16 amino acids. This clonotype was observed a handful of times. This sample was also put to use in a study of yellow fever vaccine responses in identical twins.

This rearrangement joins TRBV5-1 to TRBJ2-1, with 10 bases identical to TRBD2. The sequencing input was CD4+ T cells sorted from blood. The sequence came from a woman between 18 and 29 years old in good health. The CDR3 DNA is TGCGCCAGCAGCTTGGAAGCGGGGGGGAGGTACAATGAGCAGTTCTTC. Protein product: CASSLEAGGRYNEQFF.